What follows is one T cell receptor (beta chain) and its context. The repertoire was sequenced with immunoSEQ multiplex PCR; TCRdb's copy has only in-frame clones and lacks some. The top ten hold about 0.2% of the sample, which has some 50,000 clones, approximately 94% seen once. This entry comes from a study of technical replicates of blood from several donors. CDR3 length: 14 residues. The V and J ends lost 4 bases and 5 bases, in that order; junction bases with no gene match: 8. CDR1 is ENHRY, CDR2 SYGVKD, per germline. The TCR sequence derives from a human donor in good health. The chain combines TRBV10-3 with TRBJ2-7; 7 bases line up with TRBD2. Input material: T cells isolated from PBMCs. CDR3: CAISGGRGDDEQYF. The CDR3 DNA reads TGTGCCATCAGTGGGGGTCGGGGGGACGACGAGCAGTACTTC.